One T cell receptor beta chain is described in this entry. The antigen remains unidentified. The data stem from a study of persistence of HIV-infected CD4 T cells. The libraries were made with immunoSEQ version 4 in survey mode. Genomic DNA was diluted to roughly 9.4 ng/uL, up to roughly 1 ug per sample. Repertoires were generated with immunoSEQ multiplex PCR, while TCRdb's copy carries only in-frame clones and drops some. The sample consists of around 39,000 clones, 80% to 90% of them appearing once. CDR1 is DFQATT and CDR2 is SNEGSKA in the germline V gene (reference sequence). With 7 bases clipped from V and 8 bases from J, the junction kept 5 bases outside the gene matches. The CDR3 is 11 amino acids. General observations from the study: Antigen-responding cells were enriched for degenerate expanded CDR3beta sequences.

This nonspecific control used anti-CD3/anti-CD28 bead stimulation of CD4+ T cells. CD4+ T cells upregulating both CD40 ligand and CD69 were sorted as responding cells. Donors had CD4+ T cell counts above 400 cells/uL and were CMV-seropositive. The source of this sequence is an adult man with HIV who was CMV-seropositive. The specimen was CD4+ T cells sorted from PBMCs after approximately 19-hour stimulation, collected from a patient who received antiretroviral therapy. J is TRBJ1-1 and V is TRBV20-1; TRBD1 aligns across 9 bases. In DNA form, the CDR3 reads TGCAGTGTCACAGGGGGCGGAGAAGCTTTCTTT. This codes for CSVTGGGEAFF.